This TCR beta chain is from a study of tumor and adjacent non-tumor tissue in lung cancer. The wider study: Patients were aged roughly 30 to 76, roughly nine men and 5 women, stage I to III.

Findings and limits, study-wide: In normal lung, the top 100 clones were significantly more dominant than in tumor. Patients with more diverse tumor TCRs had worse survival.

Of note for this clonotype: Its antigen remains unidentified.

The template was RNA from unsorted bulk tissue. The library came from three nested PCR rounds adapted from ARM-PCR protocols. Using its own MiXCR run on the multiplex PCR reads, TCRdb lists one record per CDR3 protein. Here the sample spans some 120,000 distinct CDR3 sequences, 66% being singletons. This clonotype originated in a man aged 25-40 years with non-small cell lung cancer. Sequenced input: lung tumor tissue.

The CDR3 DNA reads as TGTGCCAGCAACACGACTAGCGGGGCCTACGAGCAGTACTTC. It translates to CASNTTSGAYEQYF. V is TRBV5-5 and J is TRBJ2-7; 11 positions agree with TRBD2. The CDR3 is 14 residues long. Germline CDR1 SGHKS, CDR2 YYEKEE (reference sequence). The junction had 4 bases not matched to a gene; V was cut back by 6 bases and J by 2 bases. Full variable domain (outside the CDR3, taken from reference TRBV5-5 and TRBJ2-7): DAGVTQSPTHLIKTRGQQVTLRCSPISGHKSVSWYQQVLGQGPQFIFQYYEKEERGRGNFPDRFSARQFPNYSSELNVNALLLGDSALYLCASNTTSGAYEQYFGPGTRLTVT.